These 21 T cell receptor beta chains share one sample of origin, sequenced in a study. TCRdb analysed the 5' RACE reads with MiXCR anew, one entry per CDR3 protein. The data contain 5,000 to 7,000 distinct CDR3 sequences, 45% to 60% of them singletons. The source material was memory CD4+ T cells sorted from blood. Subset noted: memory CD4+ T cells, CD4+CD45RO+CD25-. The origin of the receptors is a female donor with breast cancer.

Only a few counts were recorded for this clonotype. The chain is built from TRBV6-2 or TRBV6-3 and TRBJ2-1, with a tentative D call TRBD2 (7 bases). V was shortened by 2 bases and J by 7 bases, with 18 bases between the two germline ends. CDR1 MNHEY and CDR2 SVGEGT come from the germline V gene. This CDR3 has 16 residues. The CDR3 DNA is TGTGCCAGCAGTTACGGGGGGGCAGGGAAAGGTAATGAGCAGTTCTTC. Translation: CASSYGGAGKGNEQFF.

The chain combines TRBV28 with TRBJ2-7, with TRBD1 matching 8 bases. The CDR3 loop spans 18 amino acids. Germline CDR1 is MDHEN and CDR2 is SYDVKM. Trimming removed 5 bases from V and 1 base from J; junction bases left unmatched: 16. The CDR3 region is CASSLPQTGTGVSYEQYF. CDR3 nucleotide sequence: TGTGCCAGCAGTCTACCCCAGACCGGGACAGGAGTTTCCTACGAGCAGTACTTC.

The gene calls are TRBV2 and TRBJ2-1, with 9 bases identical to TRBD2. V lost 11 bases and J lost 9; bases outside the gene matches: 11. CDR3 length: 13 residues. Looked up from germline, CDR1 is SNHLY and CDR2 is FYNNEI. The CDR3 sequence: CAYASGTGSEQFF. CDR3 coding DNA: TGTGCCTATGCTAGCGGGACGGGTAGTGAGCAGTTCTTC.

This clonotype has only a few counts. The rearrangement uses TRBV4-1 and TRBJ1-2, with TRBD1 matching 11 bases. Germline-derived CDR1 and CDR2 are MGHRA and YSYEKL. CDR3 length: 15 residues. The V and J ends lost 3 bases and 8 bases, in that order; junction bases with no gene match: 8. Here the CDR3 DNA reads TGCGCCAGCAGCCAGGGACAGGGGGTCTCGAGGGGCTACACCTTC. Amino acids: CASSQGQGVSRGYTF.

The V gene is TRBV10-1, the J gene TRBJ1-6; TRBD1 might be the D (6 bases). Germline V gene data show CDR1 as WNHNN and CDR2 as SYGVQD (reference sequence). The CDR3 runs to 14 residues. The V end lost 3 bases, the J end lost 11 bases, and 14 bases lay between the germline ends. The chain's CDR3 is CASSEGGFAAPLHF. CDR3 in DNA: TGCGCCAGCAGTGAAGGGGGATTCGCGGCACCCCTCCACTTT.

This clonotype was found a few times. The V and J genes are TRBV7-9 and TRBJ2-1, with 8 bases fitting TRBD1. V was pared by 7 bases and J by 7 bases, with 6 bases of the junction left unmatched. The CDR3 loop spans 13 amino acids. Germline V gene data show CDR1 as SEHNR and CDR2 as FQNEAQ (reference sequence). The CDR3 sequence: CASNDRGVNEQFF. The CDR3 coding sequence is TGTGCCAGCAACGACAGGGGAGTTAATGAGCAGTTCTTC.

This chain connects TRBV5-1 to TRBJ2-3; D ambiguous. V lost 0 bases and J 2 bases, leaving 7 bases between the germline ends. CDR3 length: 14 amino acids. Germline loops: CDR1 SGHRS, CDR2 YFSETQ. This CDR3 is CASSLEGNTDTQYF. Here the CDR3 DNA reads TGCGCCAGCAGCTTGGAGGGAAACACAGATACGCAGTATTTT.

This clonotype was detected a few times. CDR3 sequence reads: CSAGPGTHEAFF. DNA for the CDR3: TGCAGTGCTGGACCCGGGACGCATGAAGCTTTCTTT. V usage is TRBV20-1 and J usage is TRBJ1-1, with a possible D match to TRBD1 (5 bases). The CDR3 is 12 residues long. Per the germline V gene, CDR1 is DFQATT and CDR2 is SNEGSKA (reference sequence). Trimming left V 5 bases short and J 7 bases short, with 14 bases between.

The V and J genes are TRBV5-1 and TRBJ2-5, with 7 bases that match TRBD1. The CDR3 runs 14 residues. In germline, CDR1 is SGHRS, CDR2 YFSETQ. J was trimmed by 5 bases and V by 4 bases; bases with no gene match: 8. Here the CDR3 reads CASSRRGRDETQYF. The CDR3 nucleotides are TGCGCCAGCAGCAGAAGGGGGCGCGATGAGACCCAGTACTTC.

The rearrangement uses TRBV12-3 or TRBV12-4 and TRBJ1-5; D perhaps matches TRBD1 (6 bases). The CDR3 consists of 13 residues. Trimming removed 5 bases at V and 7 bases at J, with 12 bases between. The CDR3 region is CASSPYRVQPQHF. CDR3 DNA sequence: TGTGCCAGCAGTCCTTACAGGGTCCAGCCCCAGCATTTT.

This chain links TRBV29-1 with TRBJ2-1; weak D call: TRBD1 (5 bases). Trimming shortened V by 7 bases and J by 0 bases, and 10 bases separated the two germline ends. The CDR3 runs to 13 residues. CDR1 and CDR2 from the germline V gene are SQVTM and ANQGSEA. The CDR3 sequence is CSDRQSSYNEQFF. In DNA, the CDR3 is TGCAGCGACCGACAGAGCTCCTACAATGAGCAGTTCTTC.

The chain carries TRBV12-3 or TRBV12-4 and TRBJ1-5; D not resolved. V shed 3 bases and J shed 2 bases, with 5 bases lying between them. The CDR3 has 13 amino acids. DNA for the CDR3: TGTGCCAGCAGTTTGAGACGCAATCAGCCCCAGCATTTT. This gives the protein CASSLRRNQPQHF.

This chain links TRBV5-1 with TRBJ1-4; tentatively, D is TRBD1 (5 bases). The CDR3 runs to 16 residues. Trimming removed 4 bases at V and 12 bases at J, with 25 bases between. From germline, CDR1 is SGHRS and CDR2 YFSETQ. This CDR3 reads CASSPGGRGEREQLFF. In DNA, the CDR3 is TGCGCCAGCAGCCCGGGCGGGCGGGGCGAGAGGGAACAACTGTTTTTT.

The chain links TRBV10-1 to TRBJ2-7; 7 nucleotides match TRBD2. This CDR3 comprises 16 residues. Trimming cost V 4 bases and J 3 bases; bases outside gene matches: 12. From germline, CDR1 is WNHNN and CDR2 SYGVQD (reference sequence). CDR3 nucleotides: TGCGCCAGCAGTGGGGCCCCCGTTAGCGGGTACTACGAGCAGTACTTC. It encodes CASSGAPVSGYYEQYF.

The V and J genes are TRBV10-1 and TRBJ2-7; the D gene is possibly TRBD2 (6 bases). The CDR3 is made up of 13 amino acids. Deletions cut 6 bases from V and 6 bases from J, with 15 bases between. Germline V lookup: CDR1 WNHNN, CDR2 SYGVQD (reference sequence). The CDR3: CASSPSLASEQYF. The CDR3 nucleotides read TGCGCCAGCAGCCCCTCACTAGCCAGCGAGCAGTACTTC.

V usage is TRBV6-1 and J usage is TRBJ1-2; D perhaps matches TRBD1 (6 bases). Germline V gene data show CDR1 as MNHNS and CDR2 as SASEGT. V was pared by 5 bases and J by 2 bases, with 15 bases between. The CDR3 loop spans 15 amino acids. The CDR3 here is CASSPGGAQNYGYTF. CDR3 DNA sequence: TGTGCCAGCAGTCCGGGGGGGGCGCAAAACTATGGCTACACCTTC.

The rearrangement uses TRBV10-1 and TRBJ2-3; D is ambiguous. CDR3 length equals 14 residues. Germline CDR1 and CDR2: WNHNN and SYGVQD (reference sequence). V dropped 6 bases and J dropped 0 bases, with 10 bases sitting between them. In DNA form, the CDR3 reads TGCGCCAGCAGCCCAGAGTACAGCACAGATACGCAGTATTTT. Protein sequence: CASSPEYSTDTQYF.

The chain is built from TRBV4-2 and TRBJ1-1, with 9 bases fitting TRBD1. The CDR3 has 15 residues. Trimming cost V 5 bases and J 4 bases; bases outside gene matches: 8. CDR1 and CDR2 (germline): LGHNA, YNFKEQ. CDR3 sequence (DNA): TGTGCCAGCAGCTATACACAGGGGGCAGGCACTGAAGCTTTCTTT. Translating it yields CASSYTQGAGTEAFF.

V usage is TRBV5-1 and J usage is TRBJ1-1; weak D call: TRBD1 (5 bases). Trimming removed 0 bases at V and 1 base at J, with 13 bases between. The length of the CDR3 is 16 residues. Germline V gene sequence: CDR1 SGHRS, CDR2 YFSETQ. The CDR3 sequence is CASSLAGTSGNTEAFF. The DNA of the CDR3 is TGCGCCAGCAGCTTGGCCGGGACTAGTGGGAACACTGAAGCTTTCTTT.

CDR3 nucleotides: TGTGCCAGCAGTGAAAGGACGTATCATACGCAGTATTTT. Its translation is CASSERTYHTQYF. The rearrangement links TRBV6-1 to TRBJ2-3, with D uncertain. Per germline, CDR1 MNHNS and CDR2 SASEGT. Between the trimmed V and J ends, which lost 2 bases and 7 bases, there was a span of 10 bases. This CDR3 is 13 amino acids long.

The rearrangement joins TRBV12-5 to TRBJ1-1; 9 positions match TRBD1. Germline CDR1 LGHNT, CDR2 FRNRAP. V was clipped by 3 bases and J by 2 bases; unmatched bases: 4. CDR3 length: 15 residues. The CDR3 protein is CASGLRQGVNTEAFF. DNA for the CDR3: TGTGCTAGTGGTTTAAGACAGGGGGTCAACACTGAAGCTTTCTTT.